This T cell receptor (beta chain) is drawn from a study of blood T cell repertoires in COVID-19 (dated by TCRdb to 2018 to 2021). Study-level background: Collaborator samples came from the United States, Italy and Spain and covered acute and convalescent phases of COVID-19. The repertoires were released in a freely available public database meant as a resource for research on the immune response to SARS-CoV-2. The material from the prospective study consisted of cDNA or gDNA derived from T cells, B-cell-depleted T cells, or PBMCs. The sample metadata nearly always contained a de-identified subject ID, COVID-19 status, age in years and sex. Samples came from the ongoing ImmuneRACE study (first 160 participants) plus 1,254 subjects from 6 global collaborators. Deeply sampled blood TCRbeta repertoires from subjects exposed to, actively infected with, or recovered from COVID-19 were included in the dataset. Where available, HLA class I and class II types were obtained from metadata supplied by the sample provider rather than from assay-based typing.

In Seattle, one collaborating source enrolled patients while the infection was active and tracked those patients longitudinally over the course of disease. Each collaborating institution followed its own protocols to collect whole blood in K2EDTA tubes. For TCRbeta analysis, collaborators shipped samples in one of three forms: frozen whole blood, isolated PBMCs, or DNA extracted from either of those sample types. On this clone itself: Which antigen it targets is not known. No much larger clone exists at a distance of one base, and base qualities are not known.

The immunoSEQ Assay, a bias-controlled multiplex PCR, was used to amplify TCRbeta CDR3 regions from genomic DNA. The study's own analysis went as follows. Nucleated cell counts per sample were estimated from amplification of reference gene primers within the assay. Sequence reads were collapsed and filtered to measure the absolute abundance of every unique TCRbeta CDR3 rearrangement. For each sample, productive Simpson clonality was calculated as the square root of Simpson's diversity index across productive rearrangements. The immuneACCESS repertoire file appears here via TCRdb, limited to in-frame rearrangements. These files lack a portion of the clones; in checked studies, under half of the deficit traces to unresolved V genes, and the cause of the others is not known. From that table come the V and J calls and clone size; the DNA was used to work out D and trimming. The sample table holds 120,000 to 150,000 clones, of which about 88% were seen once. 2.5% of the sample rests with the top ten.

The CDR3 covers 12 residues, taking in both the cysteine and the phenylalanine. The read is trimmed to its CDR3 DNA, 36 bases read in frame from base 1. The germline V gene (reference sequence) provides CDR1 DFQATT and CDR2 SNEGSKA. V is clipped by 3 bases and J by 6 bases, and the sequence between their germline boundaries is 10 bases long. Overall results and qualifications from the work: The amount of clinical and demographic metadata varied by source and participant and was provided uncurated.

Here the chain combines TRBV20-1 and TRBJ2-3, with a weak D call of TRBD1 (5 bases match). The sample was peripheral blood. This receptor was identified in a human donor with COVID-19, enrolled during active disease. The donor label of this sample is uncertain. The DNA reads as follows: TGCAGTGCTAGTGGGGCAGGCGATACGCAGTATTTT. Its translation reads: CSASGAGDTQYF.